Listed below are T cell receptor beta chains from one sample, sequenced in a study of OX40 agonist ivuxolimab in advanced cancers. The table came from immunoSEQ multiplex PCR; TCRdb's copy has only in-frame clones and leaves some out. The sample carries about 77,000 clones, roughly 84% recorded once. The specimen was CD4+ or CD8+ T cells sorted from blood, collected in a trial of the OX40 agonist ivuxolimab. These receptors came from an adult with an advanced solid tumor such as melanoma, head and neck, liver or kidney cancer. Both conserved end residues are part of each CDR3. Each record gives: clone size, J gene, D gene, V gene, CDR3 DNA, CDR3 protein. D genes are given only for firm matches. Clone size is stated in some rows and not others, as once, few, many or a class when expanded.

clone size: few; J gene: TRBJ1-3; D gene: NA; V gene: TRBV7-2; CDR3 DNA: TGTGCCAGCAGCGCTGACAGCGGCTCTGGAAACACCATATATTTT; CDR3 protein: CASSADSGSGNTIYF
clone size: NA; J gene: TRBJ1-1; D gene: TRBD1; V gene: TRBV11-2; CDR3 DNA: TGTGCCAGCAGCTTAGGACAGGGGCGTGAAGCTTTCTTT; CDR3 protein: CASSLGQGREAFF
clone size: NA; J gene: TRBJ2-7; D gene: NA; V gene: TRBV5-1; CDR3 DNA: TGCGCCAGCAGCCTTGAATACGAGCAGTACTTC; CDR3 protein: CASSLEYEQYF
clone size: few; J gene: TRBJ2-2; D gene: NA; V gene: TRBV6-4; CDR3 DNA: TGTGCCAGCAGGATGGAAGGGGGAGGCGGGGAGCTGTTTTTT; CDR3 protein: CASRMEGGGGELFF
clone size: NA; J gene: TRBJ2-1; D gene: NA; V gene: TRBV10-3; CDR3 DNA: TGTGCCATCAGTGACAGGGCTAGCTTCATCTCCTACAATGAGCAGTTCTTC; CDR3 protein: CAISDRASFISYNEQFF
clone size: NA; J gene: TRBJ1-5; D gene: NA; V gene: TRBV20-1; CDR3 DNA: TGCAGTGCTAGCGGGGATCAGCCCCAGCATTTT; CDR3 protein: CSASGDQPQHF
clone size: NA; J gene: TRBJ1-1; D gene: TRBD1; V gene: TRBV5-1; CDR3 DNA: TGCGCCAGCAGCATCGGACAGGGGAAAACTGAAGCTTTCTTT; CDR3 protein: CASSIGQGKTEAFF
clone size: NA; J gene: TRBJ2-7; D gene: TRBD1; V gene: TRBV28; CDR3 DNA: TGTGCCAGCAACCAGTTGGGGACAGGGCCCGACGAGCAGTACTTC; CDR3 protein: CASNQLGTGPDEQYF
clone size: NA; J gene: TRBJ1-2; D gene: NA; V gene: TRBV28; CDR3 DNA: TGTGCCAGCAGTTTGGGCAGGGTAGAAGGCTACACCTTC; CDR3 protein: CASSLGRVEGYTF
clone size: NA; J gene: TRBJ2-3; D gene: NA; V gene: TRBV5-1; CDR3 DNA: TGCGCCAGCAGCTGGACGCCTTACGAGGATACGCAGTATTTT; CDR3 protein: CASSWTPYEDTQYF
clone size: NA; J gene: TRBJ1-1; D gene: NA; V gene: TRBV5-4; CDR3 DNA: TGTGCCAGCAGCCCGGGACGGGGAACATACACTGAAGCTTTCTTT; CDR3 protein: CASSPGRGTYTEAFF
clone size: NA; J gene: TRBJ1-6; D gene: TRBD1; V gene: TRBV2; CDR3 DNA: TGTGCCGGCAGGACAGGGTTCGGAAATTCACCCCTCCACTTT; CDR3 protein: CAGRTGFGNSPLHF
clone size: NA; J gene: TRBJ2-7; D gene: TRBD1; V gene: TRBV5-6; CDR3 DNA: TGTGCCAGCAGCTTGGGCACGGGACAGTCCTACGAGCAGTACTTC; CDR3 protein: CASSLGTGQSYEQYF
clone size: NA; J gene: TRBJ2-1; D gene: TRBD2; V gene: TRBV28; CDR3 DNA: TGTGCCAGCAGTTTACTAGCGGGAAGTGAGCAGTTCTTC; CDR3 protein: CASSLLAGSEQFF
clone size: NA; J gene: TRBJ1-1; D gene: NA; V gene: TRBV18; CDR3 DNA: TGTGCCAGCTCACCACGAAACAACCCGAACACTGAAGCTTTCTTT; CDR3 protein: CASSPRNNPNTEAFF
clone size: NA; J gene: TRBJ1-5; D gene: TRBD1; V gene: TRBV30; CDR3 DNA: TGTGCCTGGAGTGTACGACAGGGAAATCAGCCCCAGCATTTT; CDR3 protein: CAWSVRQGNQPQHF
clone size: NA; J gene: TRBJ2-1; D gene: TRBD1; V gene: TRBV9; CDR3 DNA: TGTGCCAGCACCCAACGTCCGGGACAGGGGTATGAGCAGTTCTTC; CDR3 protein: CASTQRPGQGYEQFF
clone size: NA; J gene: TRBJ1-2; D gene: NA; V gene: TRBV19; CDR3 DNA: TGTGCCAGTAGTATTAAGCTCCAGGAGAGGTATGGCTACACCTTC; CDR3 protein: CASSIKLQERYGYTF
clone size: few; J gene: TRBJ2-3; D gene: NA; V gene: TRBV29-1; CDR3 DNA: TGCAGCGTTGATGGGCTTTCCACAGATACGCAGTATTTT; CDR3 protein: CSVDGLSTDTQYF
clone size: NA; J gene: TRBJ2-1; D gene: TRBD1; V gene: TRBV5-1; CDR3 DNA: TGCGCCAGCAGCTTGGGAGGGACAGGGTCCTACAATGAGCAGTTCTTC; CDR3 protein: CASSLGGTGSYNEQFF
clone size: NA; J gene: TRBJ1-4; D gene: NA; V gene: TRBV5-5; CDR3 DNA: TGTGCCAGCAGCTTGGACGGAATCGGAAGGGGAAAACTGTTTTTT; CDR3 protein: CASSLDGIGRGKLFF
clone size: NA; J gene: TRBJ1-4; D gene: NA; V gene: TRBV5-6; CDR3 DNA: TGTGCCAGCAGCTTGGCCGTGGGGGGCGATGAAAAACTGTTTTTT; CDR3 protein: CASSLAVGGDEKLFF
clone size: NA; J gene: TRBJ1-4; D gene: NA; V gene: TRBV2; CDR3 DNA: TGTGCCAGCAGTGAAAACTATTTGGGGATTCGCGTTGGCGAAAAACTGTTTTTT; CDR3 protein: CASSENYLGIRVGEKLFF
clone size: NA; J gene: TRBJ1-3; D gene: NA; V gene: TRBV7-2; CDR3 DNA: TGTGCCAGCAGCTCGTCCGGGACGGCCATCTCTGGAAACACCATATATTTT; CDR3 protein: CASSSSGTAISGNTIYF
clone size: NA; J gene: TRBJ2-7; D gene: NA; V gene: TRBV2; CDR3 DNA: TGTGCCAGCAGCATAGAGGTATACGAGCAGTACTTC; CDR3 protein: CASSIEVYEQYF
clone size: NA; J gene: TRBJ2-7; D gene: TRBD2; V gene: TRBV5-4; CDR3 DNA: TGTGCCAGCAGCTTGTCGGGAGGGTCATACGAGCAGTACTTC; CDR3 protein: CASSLSGGSYEQYF
clone size: few; J gene: TRBJ1-3; D gene: NA; V gene: TRBV9; CDR3 DNA: TGTGCCAGCAGCGTATCAGGACGAGGGCAGGACACCATATATTTT; CDR3 protein: CASSVSGRGQDTIYF
clone size: NA; J gene: TRBJ1-1; D gene: NA; V gene: TRBV6-5; CDR3 DNA: TGTGCCAGCAGTTACGGGGAGGGAATTGGGACTGAAGCTTTCTTT; CDR3 protein: CASSYGEGIGTEAFF
clone size: NA; J gene: TRBJ2-4; D gene: TRBD2; V gene: TRBV28; CDR3 DNA: TGTGCCAGCAGAACCCCGGGGGGGCCTGGAAACATTCAGTACTTC; CDR3 protein: CASRTPGGPGNIQYF
clone size: NA; J gene: TRBJ1-1; D gene: NA; V gene: TRBV28; CDR3 DNA: TGTGCCAGCAGTTTTTGGGCGACTGAAGCTTTCTTT; CDR3 protein: CASSFWATEAFF
clone size: NA; J gene: TRBJ1-1; D gene: NA; V gene: TRBV10-2; CDR3 DNA: TGCGCCAGCAGTGAGAGAGATTGGGCGAACACTGAAGCTTTCTTT; CDR3 protein: CASSERDWANTEAFF
clone size: NA; J gene: TRBJ2-2; D gene: TRBD2; V gene: TRBV19; CDR3 DNA: TGTGCCAGTAGTAGGAGGAGCGGGAGCACCGGGGAGCTGTTTTTT; CDR3 protein: CASSRRSGSTGELFF
clone size: NA; J gene: TRBJ1-5; D gene: NA; V gene: TRBV7-9; CDR3 DNA: TGTGCCAGCAGCCGACAAGTTAATCAGCCCCAGCATTTT; CDR3 protein: CASSRQVNQPQHF